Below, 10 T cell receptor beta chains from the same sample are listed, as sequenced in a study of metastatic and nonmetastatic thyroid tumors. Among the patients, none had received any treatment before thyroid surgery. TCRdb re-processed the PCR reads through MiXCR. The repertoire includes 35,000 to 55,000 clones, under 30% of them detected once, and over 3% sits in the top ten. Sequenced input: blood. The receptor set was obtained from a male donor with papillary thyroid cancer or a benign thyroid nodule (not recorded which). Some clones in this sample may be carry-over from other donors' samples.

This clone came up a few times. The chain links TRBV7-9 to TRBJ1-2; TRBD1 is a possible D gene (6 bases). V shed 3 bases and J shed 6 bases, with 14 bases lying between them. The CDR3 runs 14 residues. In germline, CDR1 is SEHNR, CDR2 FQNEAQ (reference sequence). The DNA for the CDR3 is TGTGCCAGCAGCTTTGCCAGGGGAGGGGATGGCTACACCTTC. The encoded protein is CASSFARGGDGYTF.

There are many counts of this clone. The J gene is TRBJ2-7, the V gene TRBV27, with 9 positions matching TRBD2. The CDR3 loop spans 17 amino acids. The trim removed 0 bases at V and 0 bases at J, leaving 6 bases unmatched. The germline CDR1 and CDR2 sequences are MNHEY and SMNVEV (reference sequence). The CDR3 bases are TGTGCCAGCAGTTTATCGGGACTAGCTTTGAGCTCCTACGAGCAGTACTTC. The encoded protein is CASSLSGLALSSYEQYF.

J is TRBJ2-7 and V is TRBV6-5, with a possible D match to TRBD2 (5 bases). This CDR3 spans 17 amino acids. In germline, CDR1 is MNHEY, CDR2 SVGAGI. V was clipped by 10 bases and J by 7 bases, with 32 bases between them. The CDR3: CAIRLMRDPTSNGEQYV. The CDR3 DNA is TGTGCCATCCGTTTGATGAGGGATCCTACGAGCAATGGGGAGCAGTACGTC.

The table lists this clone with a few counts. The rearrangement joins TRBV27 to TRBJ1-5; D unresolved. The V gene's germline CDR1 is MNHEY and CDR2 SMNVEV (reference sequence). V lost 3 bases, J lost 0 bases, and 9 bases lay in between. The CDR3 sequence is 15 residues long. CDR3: CASSFKGYSNQPQHF. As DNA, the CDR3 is TGTGCCAGCAGTTTCAAGGGATATAGCAATCAGCCCCAGCATTTT.

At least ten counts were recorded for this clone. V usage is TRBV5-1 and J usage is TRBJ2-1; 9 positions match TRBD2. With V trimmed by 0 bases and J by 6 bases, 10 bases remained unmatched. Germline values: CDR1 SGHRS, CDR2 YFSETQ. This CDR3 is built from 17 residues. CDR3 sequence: CASSLVVAGGPFNEQFF. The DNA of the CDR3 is TGCGCCAGCAGCTTGGTAGTTGCGGGAGGGCCCTTCAATGAGCAGTTCTTC.

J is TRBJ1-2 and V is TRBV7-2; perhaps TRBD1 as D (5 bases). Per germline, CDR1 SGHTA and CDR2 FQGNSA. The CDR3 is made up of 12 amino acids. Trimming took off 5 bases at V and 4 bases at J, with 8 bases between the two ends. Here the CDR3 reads CASSNTGYGYTF. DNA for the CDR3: TGTGCCAGCAGCAACACAGGCTATGGCTACACCTTC.

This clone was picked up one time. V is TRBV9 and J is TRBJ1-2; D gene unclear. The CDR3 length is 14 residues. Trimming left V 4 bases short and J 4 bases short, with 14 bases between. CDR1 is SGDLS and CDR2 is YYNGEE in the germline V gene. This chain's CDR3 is CASSHIEGTYGYTF. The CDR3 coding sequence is TGTGCCAGCAGCCACATCGAGGGTACCTATGGCTACACCTTC.

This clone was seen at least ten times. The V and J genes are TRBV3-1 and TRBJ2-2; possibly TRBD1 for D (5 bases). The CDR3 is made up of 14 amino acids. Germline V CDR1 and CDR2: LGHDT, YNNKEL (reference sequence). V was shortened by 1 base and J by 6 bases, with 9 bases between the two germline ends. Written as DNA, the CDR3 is TGTGCCAGCAGCCAAGGGGGCATCCCCGGGGAGCTGTTTTTT. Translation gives CASSQGGIPGELFF.

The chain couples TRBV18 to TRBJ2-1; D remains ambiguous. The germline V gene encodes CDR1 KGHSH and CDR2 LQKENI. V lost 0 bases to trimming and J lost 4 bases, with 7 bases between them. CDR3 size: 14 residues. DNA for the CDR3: TGTGCCAGCTCACCACCTGGCAGGTACAATGAGCAGTTCTTC. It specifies CASSPPGRYNEQFF.

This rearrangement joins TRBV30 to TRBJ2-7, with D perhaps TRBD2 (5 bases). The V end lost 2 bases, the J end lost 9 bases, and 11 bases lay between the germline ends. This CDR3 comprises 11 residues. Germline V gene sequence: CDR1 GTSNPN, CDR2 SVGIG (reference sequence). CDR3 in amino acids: CAWSSSAGQYF. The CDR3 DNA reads TGTGCCTGGAGTAGTTCGGCGGGGCAGTACTTC. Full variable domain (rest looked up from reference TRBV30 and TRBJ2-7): SQTIHQWPATLVQPVGSPLSLECTVEGTSNPNLYWYRQAAGRGLQLLFYSVGIGQISSEVPQNLSASRPQDRQFILSSKKLLLSDSGFYLCAWSSSAGQYFGPGTRLTVT.